One sample yielded the 28 T cell receptor beta chains listed below, sequenced in a study of blood T cell repertoires in COVID-19. Profiling relied on immunoSEQ multiplex PCR, and the TCRdb table lists in-frame clones only, not all of them. The sample includes around 110,000 clones, approximately 90% of them seen just once. Sequenced sample: peripheral blood. The receptors stem from a human donor with active COVID-19. The donor label of this sample is uncertain.

The chain employs TRBV11-2 and TRBJ2-2, with D possibly being TRBD1 (6 bases). Trimming cost V 4 bases and J 3 bases, with 12 bases left between them. Germline V lookup: CDR1 SGHAT, CDR2 FQNNGV. The CDR3 has 15 residues. The CDR3 nucleotides are TGTGCCAGCAGCTCGACAGGTGGGCACACCGGGGAGCTGTTTTTT. It yields the protein CASSSTGGHTGELFF. Full variable domain (rest looked up from reference TRBV11-2 and TRBJ2-2): EAGVAQSPRYKIIEKRQSVAFWCNPISGHATLYWYQQILGQGPKLLIQFQNNGVVDDSQLPKDRFSAERLKGVDSTLKIQPAKLEDSAVYLCASSSTGGHTGELFFGEGSRLTVL.

The rearrangement joins TRBV6-5 to TRBJ2-7; 10 nucleotides agree with TRBD2. V shed 4 bases, J shed 1 base, and the junction held 7 bases outside the gene matches. The CDR3 consists of 16 residues. The germline gives CDR1 MNHEY, CDR2 SVGAGI. CDR3 DNA: TGTGCCAGCAGTTCTCCCTCACTAGCGGGGTCCTACGAGCAGTACTTC. Protein: CASSSPSLAGSYEQYF.

The genes are TRBV5-5 and TRBJ1-1; possible D gene TRBD1, 5 bases. The CDR3 contains 14 residues. V lost 6 bases and J lost 5, with 17 bases in between. Germline assignment: CDR1 SGHKS and CDR2 YYEKEE (reference sequence). CDR3 amino acids: CASNIIGGGTEAFF. The CDR3 region has the DNA TGTGCCAGCAACATTATCGGGGGGGGAACTGAAGCTTTCTTT.

As for this clone: This sample includes further DNA sequences coding for the same CDR3. The chain couples TRBV5-1 to TRBJ2-2; 7 nucleotides match TRBD2. Germline loops: CDR1 SGHRS, CDR2 YFSETQ. V lost 5 bases, J lost 2 bases, and 3 bases stayed unmatched. The CDR3 contains 14 residues. CDR3 protein: CASSPGGNTGELFF. The CDR3 nucleotides are TGCGCCAGCAGTCCGGGAGGCAACACCGGGGAGCTGTTTTTT.

This clone is deemed medium-sized. The CDR3, as DNA: TGTGCCAGCCGGGACACCCTCTCCTACGAGCAGTACTTC. This translates into CASRDTLSYEQYF. V and J are TRBV7-9 and TRBJ2-7; TRBD1 might be the D (6 bases). The CDR3 runs to 13 residues. Germline CDR1 is SEHNR and CDR2 is FQNEAQ (reference sequence). Trimming pared 8 bases from V and 0 bases from J, leaving 11 bases between.

The chain is built from TRBV10-2 and TRBJ2-1; 13 bases agree with TRBD2. The CDR3 length is 17 residues. The V segment lost 6 bases and the J segment 9 bases; nucleotides outside the gene matches: 14. The germline V gene encodes CDR1 WSHSY and CDR2 SAAADI. CDR3 nucleotide sequence: TGCGCCAGCAGAGAGACAGGGCCACTAGCGGGGGGGATTGAGCAGTTCTTC. Encoded protein: CASRETGPLAGGIEQFF.

The V and J genes are TRBV7-9 and TRBJ2-3; 8 bases align to TRBD2. CDR3 size: 16 residues. Germline V gene lookup returns CDR1 SEHNR and CDR2 FQNEAQ (reference sequence). Unmatched junction bases numbered 11, after V lost 3 bases and J lost 6 bases. The CDR3 here is CASSLGRGGGSDTQYF. CDR3 nucleotide sequence: TGTGCCAGCAGCTTGGGACGGGGGGGCGGTAGCGATACGCAGTATTTT.

V usage is TRBV25-1 and J usage is TRBJ1-1; D not resolved. Germline V gene sequence: CDR1 MGHDK, CDR2 SYGVNS. V dropped 6 bases and J dropped 4 bases, with 9 bases sitting between them. This CDR3 region has 12 residues. The CDR3 is CASRSEGTEAFF. The DNA for the CDR3 is TGTGCCAGCAGATCTGAGGGCACTGAAGCTTTCTTT.

This chain connects TRBV7-9 to TRBJ2-2, with a tentative D call TRBD2 (6 bases). Looked up from germline, CDR1 is SEHNR and CDR2 is FQNEAQ (reference sequence). V was trimmed by 3 bases and J by 3 bases, leaving 11 bases between them. The CDR3 totals 15 residues. The DNA of the CDR3 is TGTGCCAGCAGCTTGGGGACTTCACACACCGGGGAGCTGTTTTTT. It yields the protein CASSLGTSHTGELFF.

The rearrangement links TRBV3-1 (or the pseudogene TRBV3-2) to TRBJ1-1, with D unclear. Germline V gene sequence: CDR1 LGHDT, CDR2 YNNKEL (reference sequence). The ends were cut back, 0 bases at V and 4 bases at J, with 12 bases in the middle. The CDR3 is made up of 15 amino acids. CDR3 residues: CASSQDSRSFTEAFF. CDR3 in DNA: TGTGCCAGCAGCCAAGATTCCAGGTCGTTCACTGAAGCTTTCTTT.

The V call is TRBV24-1, the J call TRBJ1-1; 9 nucleotides match TRBD1. This CDR3 is built from 13 residues. Trimming cost V 7 bases and J 8 bases; bases outside gene matches: 7. Germline V gene data show CDR1 as KGHDR and CDR2 as SFDVKD. Here the CDR3 reads CATRGQGLTEAFF. The CDR3 bases are TGTGCCACCAGGGGACAGGGACTGACGGAAGCTTTCTTT.

This chain uses TRBV5-5 with TRBJ1-3; 9 bases match TRBD1. The CDR3 covers 14 residues. Trimming cost V 4 bases and J 4 bases; bases outside gene matches: 3. Per germline, CDR1 SGHKS and CDR2 YYEKEE (reference sequence). CDR3 amino acids: CASSTGTGGNTIYF. The CDR3 DNA sequence: TGTGCCAGCAGCACCGGGACAGGGGGAAACACCATATATTTT.

This chain uses TRBV6-5 with TRBJ1-3; tentatively, D is TRBD1 (6 bases). Germline loops: CDR1 MNHEY, CDR2 SVGAGI. Trimming shortened V by 4 bases and J by 0 bases, and 10 bases separated the two germline ends. This CDR3 spans 15 amino acids. The CDR3 DNA reads as TGTGCCAGCAGTTCGTTACAGGGCTCTGGAAACACCATATATTTT. This gives the protein CASSSLQGSGNTIYF.

CDR3 DNA sequence: TGTGCCAGCCAGGGGGCAAAAGACAGGAACTATGGCTACACCTTC. Residues: CASQGAKDRNYGYTF. The chain uses TRBV6-6 and TRBJ1-2; 8 bases align to TRBD1. Germline lookup yields CDR1 MNHNY and CDR2 SVGAGI (reference sequence). V trimming: 8 bases; J trimming: 2 bases; junction bases outside the gene matches: 10. The CDR3 is made up of 15 amino acids.

The CDR3 nucleotides are TGTGCCAGCTCACCATCTTTCCGGGGGGGAACAGATACGCAGTATTTT. This gives the protein CASSPSFRGGTDTQYF. The J gene is TRBJ2-3, the V gene TRBV18, with 8 bases that match TRBD2. Per germline, CDR1 KGHSH and CDR2 LQKENI. With V trimmed by 2 bases and J by 3 bases, 7 bases remained unmatched. This CDR3 has 16 residues.

This chain uses TRBV4-1 with TRBJ1-4; 7 nucleotides line up with TRBD1. The ends lost 0 bases at V and 6 bases at J; junction bases unmatched: 7. Germline V CDR1 and CDR2: MGHRA, YSYEKL. The CDR3 has 16 amino acids. This chain's CDR3 is CASSQDNGQGDEKLFF. The CDR3 coding sequence is TGCGCCAGCAGCCAAGATAACGGTCAGGGGGATGAAAAACTGTTTTTT.

CDR3: CASRYRGSEETQYF. The CDR3 nucleotides read TGTGCCAGCAGATACAGGGGGTCCGAAGAGACCCAGTACTTC. The gene calls are TRBV27 and TRBJ2-5, with 8 bases identical to TRBD1. The J segment lost 3 bases and the V segment lost 6 bases, leaving 6 bases of the junction unmatched. This CDR3 has 14 residues. The germline CDR1 and CDR2 sequences are MNHEY and SMNVEV (reference sequence).

The rearrangement links TRBV27 to TRBJ2-7; possibly TRBD2 for D (6 bases). V was trimmed by 1 base and J by 4 bases, leaving 17 bases between them. CDR3 size: 16 residues. Germline V gene data show CDR1 as MNHEY and CDR2 as SMNVEV (reference sequence). The CDR3 nucleotides are TGTGCCAGCAGTTTATTTAGCGGCGGAGGGACTTACGAGCAGTACTTC. This encodes CASSLFSGGGTYEQYF.

This chain connects TRBV28 to TRBJ1-2; TRBD1 aligns across 7 bases. Germline V CDR1 and CDR2: MDHEN, SYDVKM. V lost 5 bases and J lost 2; bases outside the gene matches: 5. This CDR3 has 14 residues. CDR3 sequence: CASSQTGRNYGYTF. CDR3 DNA: TGTGCCAGCAGTCAGACAGGGAGAAACTATGGCTACACCTTC.

V and J are TRBV15 and TRBJ2-1, with D perhaps TRBD2 (5 bases). The CDR3 loop spans 15 amino acids. V was shortened by 8 bases and J by 6 bases, with 20 bases between the two germline ends. CDR1 and CDR2 (germline): LNHNV, YYDKDF (reference sequence). In DNA, the CDR3 is TGTGCCACCTCCGACGTCGGACTGGGTATCAATGAGCAGTTCTTC. Residues: CATSDVGLGINEQFF.

The J gene is TRBJ1-2, the V gene TRBV6-5; 11 nucleotides match TRBD1. CDR3 length: 14 amino acids. Losses at the gene ends were 1 base for V and 10 bases for J; bases not matched to a gene: 5. Germline-derived CDR1 and CDR2 are MNHEY and SVGAGI. The CDR3 loop is CASSYLDRGRDYTF. The CDR3 DNA follows: TGTGCCAGCAGTTACTTGGACAGGGGGCGCGACTACACCTTC.

The chain joins TRBV6-6 to TRBJ2-1; 9 bases match TRBD2. The ends lost 2 bases at V and 5 bases at J; junction bases unmatched: 4. This CDR3 comprises 15 residues. Germline lookup yields CDR1 MNHNY and CDR2 SVGAGI (reference sequence). As DNA, the CDR3 is TGTGCCAGCAGTTACATGACTAGCGGAGACAATGAGCAGTTCTTC. This translates into CASSYMTSGDNEQFF.

The V gene is TRBV3-1 (or the pseudogene TRBV3-2), the J gene TRBJ1-2; TRBD1 matches 10 bases. The J segment lost 5 bases and the V segment lost 1 base, leaving 1 base of the junction unmatched. This CDR3 is 14 amino acids long. Germline V lookup: CDR1 LGHDT, CDR2 YNNKEL (reference sequence). The CDR3 bases are TGTGCCAGCAGCCAAGGGACAGGGGGTTATGGCTACACCTTC. Its protein is CASSQGTGGYGYTF.

The CDR3 DNA is TGTGCCAGCAGCCCACGGGCCCAGACAGGACTTAGGACCAGGGTCCTGACTTTC. Translation gives CASSPRAQTGLRTRVLTF. This sequence joins TRBV7-2 and TRBJ2-6; D is possibly TRBD1 (6 bases). Trimming shortened V by 5 bases and J by 13 bases, and 30 bases separated the two germline ends. The V gene's germline CDR1 is SGHTA and CDR2 FQGNSA. The CDR3 loop spans 18 amino acids.

J is TRBJ1-5 and V is TRBV7-8, with a tentative D call TRBD1 (6 bases). From germline, CDR1 is SGHVS and CDR2 FQNEAQ. V was trimmed by 5 bases and J by 8 bases, leaving 16 bases between them. This CDR3 spans 14 amino acids. For the CDR3, the DNA is TGTGCCAGCAGCGGATTAACAGGGAACGAGCCCCAGCATTTT. Translating it yields CASSGLTGNEPQHF.

The count of this clone is one. V gene TRBV16 combines with J gene TRBJ2-5; TRBD1 aligns across 7 bases. The germline gives CDR1 KGHSY, CDR2 FQNENV. The length of the CDR3 is 16 residues. With 2 bases clipped from V and 2 bases from J, the junction kept 8 bases outside the gene matches. CDR3 region: CASSQGGAGGQETQYF. The CDR3 DNA sequence: TGTGCCAGCAGCCAAGGGGGTGCAGGGGGACAAGAGACCCAGTACTTC.

The chain joins TRBV6-5 to TRBJ1-1, with TRBD1 as a possible D gene (6 bases). The CDR3 is 14 residues long. With 7 bases removed from V and 8 bases from J, the gap between germline ends came to 20 bases. Germline CDR1 is MNHEY and CDR2 is SVGAGI. The CDR3 loop reads CASTLDRTLREAFF. The CDR3 DNA sequence: TGTGCCAGCACTCTCGACAGGACCCTTAGGGAAGCTTTCTTT.

The V and J genes are TRBV7-6 and TRBJ1-6, with TRBD1 matching 7 bases. Unmatched junction bases numbered 12, after V lost 0 bases and J lost 10 bases. The CDR3 spans 17 residues. Germline CDR1 is SGHVS and CDR2 is FNYEAQ. DNA for the CDR3: TGTGCCAGCAGCTTAGCTGTTGCCGGGACAGTCAACTCACCCCTCCACTTT. Protein product: CASSLAVAGTVNSPLHF.